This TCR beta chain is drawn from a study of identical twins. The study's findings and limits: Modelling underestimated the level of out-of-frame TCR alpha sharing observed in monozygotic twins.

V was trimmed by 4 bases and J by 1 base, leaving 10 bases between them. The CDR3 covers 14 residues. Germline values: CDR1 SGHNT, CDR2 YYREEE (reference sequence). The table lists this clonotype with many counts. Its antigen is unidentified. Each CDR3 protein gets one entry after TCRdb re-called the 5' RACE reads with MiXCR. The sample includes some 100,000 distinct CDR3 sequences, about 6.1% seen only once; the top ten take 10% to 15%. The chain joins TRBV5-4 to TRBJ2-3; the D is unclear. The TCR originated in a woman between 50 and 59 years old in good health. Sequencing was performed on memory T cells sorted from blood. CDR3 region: CASSAPDRTDTQYF. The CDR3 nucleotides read TGTGCCAGCAGCGCACCCGATCGCACAGATACGCAGTATTTT.